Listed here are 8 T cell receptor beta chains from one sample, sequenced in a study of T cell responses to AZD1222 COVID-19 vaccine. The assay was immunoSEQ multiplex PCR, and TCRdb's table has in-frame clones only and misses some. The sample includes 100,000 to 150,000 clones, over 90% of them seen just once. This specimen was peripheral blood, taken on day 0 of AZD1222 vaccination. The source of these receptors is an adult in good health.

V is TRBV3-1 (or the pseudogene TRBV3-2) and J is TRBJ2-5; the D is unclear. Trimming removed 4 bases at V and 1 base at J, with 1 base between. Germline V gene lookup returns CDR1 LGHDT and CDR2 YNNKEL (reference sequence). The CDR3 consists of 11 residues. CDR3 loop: CASSRQETQYF. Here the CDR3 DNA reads TGTGCCAGCAGCCGCCAAGAGACCCAGTACTTC.

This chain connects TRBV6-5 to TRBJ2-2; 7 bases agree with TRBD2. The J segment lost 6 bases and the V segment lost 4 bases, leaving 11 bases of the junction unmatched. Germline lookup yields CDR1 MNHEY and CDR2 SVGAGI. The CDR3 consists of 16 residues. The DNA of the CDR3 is TGTGCCAGCAGTTCCCCGGGACTAATGAGTTCCGGGGAGCTGTTTTTT. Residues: CASSSPGLMSSGELFF.

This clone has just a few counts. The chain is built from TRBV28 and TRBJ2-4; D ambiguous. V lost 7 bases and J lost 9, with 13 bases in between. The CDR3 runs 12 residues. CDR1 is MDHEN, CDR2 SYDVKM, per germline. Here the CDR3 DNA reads TGTGCCAGCACCTCGGTTCAGTCCATTCAGTACTTC. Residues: CASTSVQSIQYF.

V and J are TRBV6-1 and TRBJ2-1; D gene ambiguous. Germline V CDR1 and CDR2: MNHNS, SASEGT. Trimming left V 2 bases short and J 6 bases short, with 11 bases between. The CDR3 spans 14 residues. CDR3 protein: CASSEYRLGNEQFF. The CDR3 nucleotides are TGTGCCAGCAGTGAATATCGTTTGGGCAATGAGCAGTTCTTC.

CDR3 amino acids: CASSFRGREAFF. The CDR3 coding sequence is TGTGCCAGCAGCTTCCGGGGGCGGGAAGCTTTCTTT. The rearrangement links TRBV5-6 to TRBJ1-1; a possible D gene is TRBD1 (6 bases). The CDR3 is made up of 12 amino acids. CDR1 and CDR2 from the germline V gene are SGHDT and YYEEEE. Between the trimmed V and J ends, which lost 2 bases and 8 bases, there was a span of 10 bases.

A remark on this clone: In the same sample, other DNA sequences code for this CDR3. The CDR3 spells CASSLEGYEQYF. The CDR3 nucleotides are TGCGCCAGCAGCTTGGAGGGTTACGAGCAGTACTTC. V usage is TRBV5-1 and J usage is TRBJ2-7; D not certain. Germline V gives CDR1 SGHRS, CDR2 YFSETQ. The CDR3 totals 12 residues. Trimming left V 0 bases short and J 4 bases short, with 5 bases between.

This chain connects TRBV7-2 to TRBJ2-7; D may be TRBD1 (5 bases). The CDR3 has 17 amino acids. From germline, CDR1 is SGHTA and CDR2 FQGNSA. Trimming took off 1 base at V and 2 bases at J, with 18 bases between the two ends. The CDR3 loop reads CASSLVGSGQSPYEQYF. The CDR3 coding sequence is TGTGCCAGCAGCTTAGTGGGGTCAGGACAAAGTCCCTACGAGCAGTACTTC. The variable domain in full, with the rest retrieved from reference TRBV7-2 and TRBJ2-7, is GAGVSQSPSNKVTEKGKDVELRCDPISGHTALYWYRQSLGQGLEFLIYFQGNSAPDKSGLPSDRFSAERTGGSVSTLTIQRTQQEDSAVYLCASSLVGSGQSPYEQYFGPGTRLTVT.

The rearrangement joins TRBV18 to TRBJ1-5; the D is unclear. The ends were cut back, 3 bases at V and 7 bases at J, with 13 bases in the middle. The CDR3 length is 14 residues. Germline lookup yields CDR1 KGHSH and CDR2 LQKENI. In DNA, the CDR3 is TGTGCCAGCTCACCTTACAGCGGTAACCAGCCCCAGCATTTT. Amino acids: CASSPYSGNQPQHF.